The sequence of this T cell receptor beta chain was determined in a study of blood T cell repertoires in COVID-19. Overall study: PBMCs, B-cell-depleted T cells, or T cells provided the cDNA or gDNA that made up the material.

Germline V lookup: CDR1 KGHSH, CDR2 LQKENI. This CDR3 is 14 amino acids long. V lost 5 bases and J lost 7; bases outside the gene matches: 10. Original processing notes: Estimation of nucleated cell counts was performed using reference gene primer amplification. TCRdb's table, derived via immunoSEQ multiplex PCR, lists solely in-frame clones and lacks some. V, J and clone size are taken as reported in that table, and D and trimming were inferred from the DNA itself. The sample contains 100,000 to 150,000 clones, 84% of which appear only once. The V and J genes are TRBV18 and TRBJ2-7, with 8 nucleotides matching TRBD2. Sequencing was done on a sample of peripheral blood. This clonotype was sampled from a woman of 80 years or more with acute or convalescent COVID-19. The CDR3 coding sequence is TGTGCCAGCTCAGTAGCGGGACCTCTTCGGGAGCAGTACTTC. It codes for CASSVAGPLREQYF.